The 25 T cell receptor beta chains below all came from one sample that was sequenced in a study of glioma-infiltrating T cells after dendritic cell vaccination. Produced via immunoSEQ multiplex PCR; TCRdb's table is partial and in-frame only. This table holds over 55,000 clones, 81% found once. The sequences come from blood, collected before dendritic cell vaccination. The receptors were gathered from a human donor with glioblastoma.

The V call is TRBV2, the J call TRBJ2-7; 7 bases agree with TRBD1. The trim removed 2 bases at V and 6 bases at J, leaving 10 bases unmatched. Germline CDR1 and CDR2: SNHLY and FYNNEI. The CDR3 totals 15 residues. For the CDR3, the DNA is TGTGCCAGCAGTGAATTGGGACAGAATTCACCCGAGCAGTACTTC. Its translation: CASSELGQNSPEQYF.

V and J are TRBV14 and TRBJ2-1, with D perhaps matching TRBD1 (6 bases). This CDR3 region has 14 residues. V lost 4 bases and J 4 bases, leaving 11 bases between the germline ends. Germline assignment: CDR1 SGHDN and CDR2 FVKESK. CDR3 coding DNA: TGTGCCAGCAGCCCAACAGGGCGTTACAATGAGCAGTTCTTC. Translated: CASSPTGRYNEQFF.

The CDR3 DNA follows: TGTGCCAGCAGCGTGACAGGTGCGGAGCCGTATGGCTACACCTTC. Its protein is CASSVTGAEPYGYTF. The rearrangement joins TRBV7-2 to TRBJ1-2, with a weak D call TRBD1 (6 bases). Deletions cut 5 bases from V and 5 bases from J, with 18 bases between. Germline V lookup: CDR1 SGHTA, CDR2 FQGNSA. This CDR3 contains 15 residues.

V usage is TRBV19 and J usage is TRBJ1-5, with 10 bases fitting TRBD1. This CDR3 spans 14 amino acids. J was trimmed by 2 bases and V by 5 bases; bases with no gene match: 0. Germline values: CDR1 LNHDA, CDR2 SQIVND (reference sequence). Here the CDR3 reads CASSGTGGNQPQHF. The DNA for the CDR3 is TGTGCCAGTAGTGGGACAGGGGGCAATCAGCCCCAGCATTTT.

The chain employs TRBV4-2 and TRBJ1-5; D unclear. This CDR3 region has 18 residues. The V end was cut by 0 bases, the J end by 1 base, with 16 bases between. CDR1 and CDR2 from the germline V gene are LGHNA and YNFKEQ. The CDR3 spells CASSQEGGELRSNQPQHF. The CDR3 DNA reads as TGTGCCAGCAGCCAAGAGGGCGGGGAGCTAAGAAGCAATCAGCCCCAGCATTTT.

The sample holds a few counts of this clone. V is TRBV2 and J is TRBJ2-7, with D unclear. The CDR3 has 13 amino acids. Germline V gene data show CDR1 as SNHLY and CDR2 as FYNNEI. The V end was cut by 3 bases, the J end by 3 bases, with 9 bases between. Written as DNA, the CDR3 is TGTGCCAGCAGTGATCCCGTAGACTACGAGCAGTACTTC. Amino acid sequence: CASSDPVDYEQYF.

This chain joins TRBV19 and TRBJ1-1; a possible D gene is TRBD1 (6 bases). CDR1 and CDR2 from the germline V gene are LNHDA and SQIVND (reference sequence). The V gene lost 2 bases and the J gene lost 3 bases, with 19 bases spanning the gap. The CDR3 is made up of 17 amino acids. CDR3 region: CASSISGHNLGDTEAFF. The CDR3 DNA sequence: TGTGCCAGTAGTATATCGGGACACAACTTGGGAGACACTGAAGCTTTCTTT.

The chain recombines TRBV5-4 with TRBJ1-2, with D perhaps matching TRBD1 (6 bases). The length of the CDR3 is 15 residues. Germline V gene lookup returns CDR1 SGHNT and CDR2 YYREEE (reference sequence). Trimming took 0 bases from V and 8 from J, leaving 17 bases between them. CDR3 residues: CASSLGRDIVRGYTF. CDR3 DNA: TGTGCCAGCAGCTTGGGCCGGGACATAGTCCGGGGCTACACCTTC.

The gene calls are TRBV9 and TRBJ1-2, with a tentative D call TRBD1 (5 bases). This CDR3 region has 16 residues. Trimming left V 3 bases short and J 5 bases short, with 20 bases between. The germline CDR1 and CDR2 sequences are SGDLS and YYNGEE. This CDR3 reads CASSALPAGLRYGYTF. DNA of the CDR3: TGTGCCAGCAGCGCCCTCCCCGCGGGGCTTAGGTATGGCTACACCTTC.

This CDR3 reads CASSTDWDTEAFF. The DNA of the CDR3 is TGTGCCAGCAGTACGGACTGGGACACTGAAGCTTTCTTT. This chain uses TRBV6-1 with TRBJ1-1; D ambiguous. Germline V lookup: CDR1 MNHNS, CDR2 SASEGT. Trimming stripped 5 bases from V and 3 bases from J, with 10 bases between. There are 13 residues in the CDR3.

Here the CDR3 reads CASSRDSSSTDTQYF. The CDR3 nucleotides are TGTGCCAGCAGCCGGGACAGCTCTAGCACAGATACGCAGTATTTT. The V call is TRBV11-3, the J call TRBJ2-3; 7 positions match TRBD1. CDR3 size: 15 residues. The germline V gene encodes CDR1 SGHNT and CDR2 YENEEA. Trimming removed 5 bases from V and 0 bases from J; junction bases left unmatched: 5.

In this sample, this clone turned up a few times. Other DNA sequences in the sample encode the same CDR3. The V and J genes are TRBV6-1 and TRBJ1-1, with TRBD1 as a possible D gene (5 bases). The V end was cut by 1 base, the J end by 3 bases, with 12 bases between. Germline CDR1 MNHNS, CDR2 SASEGT. The CDR3 covers 15 residues. In DNA form, the CDR3 reads TGTGCCAGCAGTGAAGTGGGGGGAGGGCACACTGAAGCTTTCTTT. This sequence encodes CASSEVGGGHTEAFF.

The table lists this clone with a few counts. The V and J genes are TRBV5-5 and TRBJ1-5; 7 nucleotides line up with TRBD1. CDR3 size: 14 residues. The germline V gene encodes CDR1 SGHKS and CDR2 YYEKEE (reference sequence). The V gene end was trimmed by 7 bases and the J gene end by 4 bases; junction bases not matched to a gene: 8. The DNA of the CDR3 is TGTGCCAGCGGTAAGGGGGCTCAGAATCAGCCCCAGCATTTT. Translation: CASGKGAQNQPQHF.

The chain is built from TRBV5-4 and TRBJ1-2; D gene uncertain. V lost 2 bases and J lost 8, with 10 bases in between. The CDR3 totals 12 residues. The germline V gene has CDR1 SGHNT and CDR2 YYREEE (reference sequence). The CDR3 DNA is TGTGCCAGCAGCTTAAATCTGAGGGGCTACACCTTC. Translating gives CASSLNLRGYTF.

The chain employs TRBV2 and TRBJ2-2; 7 bases are a match to TRBD1. This CDR3 has 15 residues. Looked up from germline, CDR1 is SNHLY and CDR2 is FYNNEI. With 4 bases clipped from V and 6 bases from J, the junction kept 8 bases outside the gene matches. As DNA, the CDR3 is TGTGCCAGCAGTGCAGACAGGGCAGGTTCCGGGGAGCTGTTTTTT. This encodes CASSADRAGSGELFF.

V usage is TRBV18 and J usage is TRBJ2-7; 9 bases map to TRBD1. Trimming removed 2 bases from V and 5 bases from J; junction bases left unmatched: 4. Germline V CDR1 and CDR2: KGHSH, LQKENI. The CDR3 length is 14 residues. The CDR3, as DNA: TGTGCCAGCTCACCAAGGGACAGGGCCCACGAGCAGTACTTC. Its translation is CASSPRDRAHEQYF.

This chain's CDR3 is CASSDRAYNSPLHF. CDR3 sequence (DNA): TGTGCCAGCAGTGACAGGGCCTATAATTCACCCCTCCACTTT. V and J are TRBV2 and TRBJ1-6, with D possibly being TRBD1 (5 bases). This CDR3 has 14 amino acids. The V gene lost 3 bases and the J gene lost 2 bases, with 5 bases spanning the gap. The germline V gene has CDR1 SNHLY and CDR2 FYNNEI.

The chain has TRBV7-3 and TRBJ2-2; 8 nucleotides match TRBD1. V was clipped by 5 bases and J by 4 bases; unmatched bases: 6. The CDR3 has 15 residues. CDR1 and CDR2 from the germline V gene are SGHTA and FQGTGA. The CDR3 nucleotides are TGTGCCAGCAGCCCGGACAGGGTGGGCACCGGGGAGCTGTTTTTT. It codes for CASSPDRVGTGELFF.

The chain carries TRBV4-1 and TRBJ2-5; 10 nucleotides line up with TRBD2. Per germline, CDR1 MGHRA and CDR2 YSYEKL. V trimming: 1 base; J trimming: 3 bases; junction bases outside the gene matches: 11. The length of the CDR3 is 18 residues. The CDR3 reads CASSQGRVAGGLEETQYF. The DNA for the CDR3 is TGCGCCAGCAGCCAAGGTCGGGTAGCGGGGGGATTAGAAGAGACCCAGTACTTC.

The rearrangement links TRBV6-6 to TRBJ2-3; D not resolved. Trimming shortened V by 4 bases and J by 0 bases, and 14 bases separated the two germline ends. CDR1 is MNHNY and CDR2 is SVGAGI in the germline V gene (reference sequence). The CDR3 consists of 16 residues. The CDR3 spells CASSSSLLSSTDTQYF. In DNA form, the CDR3 reads TGTGCCAGCAGTTCGTCCCTTCTCTCTAGCACAGATACGCAGTATTTT.

The chain couples TRBV7-6 to TRBJ1-1; D possibly corresponds to TRBD1 (5 bases). The CDR3 totals 15 residues. Trimming pared 1 base from V and 4 bases from J, leaving 13 bases between. Per germline, CDR1 SGHVS and CDR2 FNYEAQ. CDR3 in amino acids: CASSLGWRGSTEAFF. CDR3 bases: TGTGCCAGCAGCTTAGGGTGGAGGGGTAGCACTGAAGCTTTCTTT.

The chain couples TRBV10-3 to TRBJ1-4; D is possibly TRBD1 (6 bases). This CDR3 has 14 amino acids. CDR1 ENHRY and CDR2 SYGVKD come from the germline V gene. Between the trimmed V and J ends, which lost 3 bases and 8 bases, there was a span of 13 bases. In DNA, the CDR3 is TGTGCCATCAGTGACCGGGGGGCTGGGGAAAAACTGTTTTTT. It codes for CAISDRGAGEKLFF.

This rearrangement joins TRBV11-2 to TRBJ1-1; D is ambiguous. The CDR3 spans 15 residues. V shed 2 bases and J shed 0 bases, with 10 bases lying between them. Germline assignment: CDR1 SGHAT and CDR2 FQNNGV. CDR3: CASSLSWALNTEAFF. CDR3 sequence (DNA): TGTGCCAGCAGCTTAAGCTGGGCCCTGAACACTGAAGCTTTCTTT.

The chain couples TRBV7-7 to TRBJ2-5; 11 bases are a match to TRBD2. The V gene end was trimmed by 5 bases and the J gene end by 5 bases; junction bases not matched to a gene: 7. This CDR3 is built from 15 residues. CDR1 is SSHAT, CDR2 FNYEAQ, per germline (reference sequence). CDR3 in DNA: TGTGCCAGCAGCCAAGGACTAGCGGGTAGCGAGACCCAGTACTTC. It codes for CASSQGLAGSETQYF.

The table lists this clone with a count of one. J is TRBJ1-4 and V is TRBV5-6; no definite D call. V lost 3 bases and J lost 5, with 14 bases in between. Germline assignment: CDR1 SGHDT and CDR2 YYEEEE. The CDR3 extends over 15 amino acids. CDR3 bases: TGTGCCAGCAGCTCCGAGAATCTAAAAAATGAAAAACTGTTTTTT. Amino acids: CASSSENLKNEKLFF.